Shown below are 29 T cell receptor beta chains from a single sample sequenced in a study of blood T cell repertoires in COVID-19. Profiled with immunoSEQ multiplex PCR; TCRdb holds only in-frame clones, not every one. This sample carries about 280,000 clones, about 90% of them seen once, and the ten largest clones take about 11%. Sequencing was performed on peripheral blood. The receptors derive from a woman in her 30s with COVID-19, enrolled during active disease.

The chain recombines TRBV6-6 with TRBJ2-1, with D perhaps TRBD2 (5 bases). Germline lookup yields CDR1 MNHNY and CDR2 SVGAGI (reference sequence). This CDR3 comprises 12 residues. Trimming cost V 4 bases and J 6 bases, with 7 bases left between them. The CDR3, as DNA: TGTGCCAGCAGTTTAACTAGCAATGAGCAGTTCTTC. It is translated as CASSLTSNEQFF.

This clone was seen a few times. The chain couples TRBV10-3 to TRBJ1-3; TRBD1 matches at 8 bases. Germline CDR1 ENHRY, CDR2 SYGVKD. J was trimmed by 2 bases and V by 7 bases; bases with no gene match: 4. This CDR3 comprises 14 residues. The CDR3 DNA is TGTGCCATCATGACGGACAGGGCTGGAAACACCATATATTTT. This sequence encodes CAIMTDRAGNTIYF.

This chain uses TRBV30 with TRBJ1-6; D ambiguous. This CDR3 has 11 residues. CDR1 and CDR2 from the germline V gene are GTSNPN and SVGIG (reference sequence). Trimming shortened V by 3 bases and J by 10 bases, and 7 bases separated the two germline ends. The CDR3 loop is CAWRRVSPLHF. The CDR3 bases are TGTGCCTGGAGGCGTGTGTCACCCCTCCACTTT.

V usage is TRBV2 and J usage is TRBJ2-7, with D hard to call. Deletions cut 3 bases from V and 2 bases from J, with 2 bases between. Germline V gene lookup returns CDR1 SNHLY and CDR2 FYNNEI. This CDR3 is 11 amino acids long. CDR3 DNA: TGTGCCAGCAGTGATACCTACGAGCAGTACTTC. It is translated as CASSDTYEQYF.

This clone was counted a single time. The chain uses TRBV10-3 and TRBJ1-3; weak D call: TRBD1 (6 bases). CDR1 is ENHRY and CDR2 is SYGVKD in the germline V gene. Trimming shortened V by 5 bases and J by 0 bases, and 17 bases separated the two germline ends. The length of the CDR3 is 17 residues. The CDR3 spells CAISSSVGAISGNTIYF. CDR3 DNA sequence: TGTGCCATCAGTTCATCTGTGGGGGCTATCTCTGGAAACACCATATATTTT.

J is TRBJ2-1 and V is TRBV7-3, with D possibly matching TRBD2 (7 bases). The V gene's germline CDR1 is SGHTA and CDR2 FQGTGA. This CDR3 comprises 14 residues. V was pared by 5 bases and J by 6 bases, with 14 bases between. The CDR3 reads CASSLPGGFNEQFF. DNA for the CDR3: TGTGCCAGCAGCCTTCCGGGGGGCTTCAATGAGCAGTTCTTC.

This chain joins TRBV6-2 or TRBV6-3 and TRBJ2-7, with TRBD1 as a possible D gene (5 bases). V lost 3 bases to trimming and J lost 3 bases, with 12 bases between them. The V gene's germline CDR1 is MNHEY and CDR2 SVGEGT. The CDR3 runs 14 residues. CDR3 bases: TGTGCCAGCAGTTATGGTCGGCAGGGCTACGAGCAGTACTTC. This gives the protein CASSYGRQGYEQYF.

The CDR3 DNA reads as TGTGCCAGCAGTGAAGATGGGGAGGACGAGCAGTACTTC. As protein: CASSEDGEDEQYF. J is TRBJ2-7 and V is TRBV6-1; the D gene is possibly TRBD2 (6 bases). The CDR3 totals 13 residues. Trimming pared 1 base from V and 5 bases from J, leaving 9 bases between. Germline values: CDR1 MNHNS, CDR2 SASEGT.

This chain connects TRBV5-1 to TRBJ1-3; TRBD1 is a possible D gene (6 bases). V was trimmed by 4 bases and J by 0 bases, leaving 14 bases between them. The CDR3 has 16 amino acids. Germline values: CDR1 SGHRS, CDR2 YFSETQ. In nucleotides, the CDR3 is TGCGCCAGCAGCGTAGCCGGGACAAGCTCTGGAAACACCATATATTTT. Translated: CASSVAGTSSGNTIYF.

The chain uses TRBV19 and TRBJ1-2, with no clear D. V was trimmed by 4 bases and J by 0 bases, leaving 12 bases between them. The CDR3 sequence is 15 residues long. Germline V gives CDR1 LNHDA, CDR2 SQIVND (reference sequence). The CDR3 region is CASSTRGPANYGYTF. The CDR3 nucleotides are TGTGCCAGTAGTACCCGAGGGCCAGCTAACTATGGCTACACCTTC.

CDR3 bases: TGTGCCAGTAGTATCGGGGCAGGGGCGAATGAGCAGTTCTTC. Its protein is CASSIGAGANEQFF. This rearrangement joins TRBV19 to TRBJ2-1; a weak D match, TRBD1 (6 bases). Germline lookup yields CDR1 LNHDA and CDR2 SQIVND (reference sequence). V shed 3 bases and J shed 7 bases, with 13 bases lying between them. The CDR3 extends over 14 amino acids.

The CDR3 nucleotides read TGTGCCACCCGCCGGAGTAGCGGGAGTCGGGAGCAGTTCTTC. Its protein product is CATRRSSGSREQFF. This chain links TRBV24-1 with TRBJ2-1, with 9 bases matching TRBD2. Germline assignment: CDR1 KGHDR and CDR2 SFDVKD. V dropped 9 bases and J dropped 10; count of bases not matched to a gene: 12. The CDR3 is made up of 14 amino acids.

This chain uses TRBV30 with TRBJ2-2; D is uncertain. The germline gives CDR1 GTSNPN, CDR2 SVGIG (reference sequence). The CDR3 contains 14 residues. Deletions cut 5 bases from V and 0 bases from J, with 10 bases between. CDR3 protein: CAWAAGPNTGELFF. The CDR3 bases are TGTGCCTGGGCAGCTGGGCCGAACACCGGGGAGCTGTTTTTT.

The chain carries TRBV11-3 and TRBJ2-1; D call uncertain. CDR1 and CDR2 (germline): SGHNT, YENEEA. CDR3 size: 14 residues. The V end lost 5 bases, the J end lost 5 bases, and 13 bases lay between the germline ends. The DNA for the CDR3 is TGTGCCAGCAGCCACCGGGTACCTAACAATGAGCAGTTCTTC. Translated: CASSHRVPNNEQFF. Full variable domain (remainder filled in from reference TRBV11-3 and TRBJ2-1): EAGVVQSPRYKIIEKKQPVAFWCNPISGHNTLYWYLQNLGQGPELLIRYENEEAVDDSQLPKDRFSAERLKGVDSTLKIQPAELGDSAVYLCASSHRVPNNEQFFGPGTRLTVL.

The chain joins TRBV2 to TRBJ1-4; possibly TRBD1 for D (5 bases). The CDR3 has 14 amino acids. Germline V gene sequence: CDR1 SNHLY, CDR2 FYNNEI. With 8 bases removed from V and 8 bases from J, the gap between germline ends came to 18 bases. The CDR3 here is CASGGTPEIEKLFF. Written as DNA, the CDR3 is TGTGCCAGCGGGGGGACGCCGGAGATCGAAAAACTGTTTTTT.

As DNA, the CDR3 is TGTGCCAGCAGCGTAGCTACTGAGGGTTTCGGAAACACCATATATTTT. Residues: CASSVATEGFGNTIYF. V and J are TRBV9 and TRBJ1-3; D uncertain. The V gene's germline CDR1 is SGDLS and CDR2 YYNGEE. V lost 0 bases, J lost 4 bases, and 14 bases lay in between. This CDR3 region has 16 residues.

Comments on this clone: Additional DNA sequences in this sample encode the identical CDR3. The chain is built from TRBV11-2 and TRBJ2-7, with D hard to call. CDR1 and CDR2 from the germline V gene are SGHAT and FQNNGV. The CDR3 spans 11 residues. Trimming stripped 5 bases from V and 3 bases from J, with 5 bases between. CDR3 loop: CASSKLYEQYF. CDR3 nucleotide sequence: TGTGCCAGCAGCAAACTCTACGAGCAGTACTTC. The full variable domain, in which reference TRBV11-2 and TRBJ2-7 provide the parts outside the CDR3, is EAGVAQSPRYKIIEKRQSVAFWCNPISGHATLYWYQQILGQGPKLLIQFQNNGVVDDSQLPKDRFSAERLKGVDSTLKIQPAKLEDSAVYLCASSKLYEQYFGPGTRLTVT.

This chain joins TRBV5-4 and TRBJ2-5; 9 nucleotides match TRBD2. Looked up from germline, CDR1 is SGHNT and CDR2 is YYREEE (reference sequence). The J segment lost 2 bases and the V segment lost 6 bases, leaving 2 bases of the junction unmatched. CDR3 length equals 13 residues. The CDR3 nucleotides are TGTGCCAGCAAGCGGGGGGCACAAGAGACCCAGTACTTC. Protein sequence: CASKRGAQETQYF.

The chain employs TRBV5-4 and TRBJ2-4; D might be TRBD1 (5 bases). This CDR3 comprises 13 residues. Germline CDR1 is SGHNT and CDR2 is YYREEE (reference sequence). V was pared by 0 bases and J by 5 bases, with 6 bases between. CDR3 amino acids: CASSLDRQNIQYF. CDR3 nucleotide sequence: TGTGCCAGCAGCTTGGACAGGCAAAACATTCAGTACTTC.

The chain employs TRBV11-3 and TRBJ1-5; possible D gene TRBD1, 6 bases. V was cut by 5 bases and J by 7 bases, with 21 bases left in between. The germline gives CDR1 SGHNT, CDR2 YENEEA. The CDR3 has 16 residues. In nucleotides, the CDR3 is TGTGCCAGCAGCAAAAACAGGGCTCGGGGAAAGCAGCCCCAGCATTTT. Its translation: CASSKNRARGKQPQHF.

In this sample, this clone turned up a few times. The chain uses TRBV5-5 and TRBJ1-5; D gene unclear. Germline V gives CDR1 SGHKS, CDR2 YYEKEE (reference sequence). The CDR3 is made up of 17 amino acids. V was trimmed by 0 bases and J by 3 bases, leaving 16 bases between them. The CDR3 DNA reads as TGTGCCAGCAGCTTGGTTCCAGGAAGTTTTTTCAATCAGCCCCAGCATTTT. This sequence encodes CASSLVPGSFFNQPQHF.

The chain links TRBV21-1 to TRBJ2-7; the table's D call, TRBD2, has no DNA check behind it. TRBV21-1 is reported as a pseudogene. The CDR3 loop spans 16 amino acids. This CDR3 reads CASSKDESSGSYEQYF. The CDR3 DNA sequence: TGTGCCAGCAGCAAAGATGAGTCTAGCGGGAGCTACGAGCAGTACTTC.

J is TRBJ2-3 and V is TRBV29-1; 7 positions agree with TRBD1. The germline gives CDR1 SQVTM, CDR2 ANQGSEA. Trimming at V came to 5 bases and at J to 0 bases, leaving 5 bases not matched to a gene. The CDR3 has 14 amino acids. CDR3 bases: TGCAGCGTTCTACAGGGGCCAAGCACAGATACGCAGTATTTT. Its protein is CSVLQGPSTDTQYF.

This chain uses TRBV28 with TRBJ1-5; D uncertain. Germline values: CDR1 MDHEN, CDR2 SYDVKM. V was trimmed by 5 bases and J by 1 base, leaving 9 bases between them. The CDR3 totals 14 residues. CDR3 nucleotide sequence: TGTGCCAGCAGTACGATCCAGAGCAATCAGCCCCAGCATTTT. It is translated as CASSTIQSNQPQHF.

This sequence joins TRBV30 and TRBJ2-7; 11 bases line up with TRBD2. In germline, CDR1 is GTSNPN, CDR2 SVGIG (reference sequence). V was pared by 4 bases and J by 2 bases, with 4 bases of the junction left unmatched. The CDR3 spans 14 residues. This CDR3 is CAWTRLAGTYEQYF. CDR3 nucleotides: TGTGCCTGGACACGACTAGCGGGGACCTACGAGCAGTACTTC.

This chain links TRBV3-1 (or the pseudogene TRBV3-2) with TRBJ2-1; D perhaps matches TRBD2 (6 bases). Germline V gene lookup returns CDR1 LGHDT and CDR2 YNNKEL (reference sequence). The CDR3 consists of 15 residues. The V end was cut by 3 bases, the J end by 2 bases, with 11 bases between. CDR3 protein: CASSHSGKAYNEQFF. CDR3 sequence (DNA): TGTGCCAGCAGCCATAGCGGAAAAGCCTACAATGAGCAGTTCTTC.

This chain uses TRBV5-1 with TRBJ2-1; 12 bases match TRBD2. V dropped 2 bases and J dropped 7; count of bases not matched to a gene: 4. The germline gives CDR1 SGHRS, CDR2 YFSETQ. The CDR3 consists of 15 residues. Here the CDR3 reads CASSFRLAGVNEQFF. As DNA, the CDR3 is TGCGCCAGCAGCTTCCGACTAGCGGGAGTGAATGAGCAGTTCTTC. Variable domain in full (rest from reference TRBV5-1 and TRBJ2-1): KAGVTQTPRYLIKTRGQQVTLSCSPISGHRSVSWYQQTPGQGLQFLFEYFSETQRNKGNFPGRFSGRQFSNSRSEMNVSTLELGDSALYLCASSFRLAGVNEQFFGPGTRLTVL.

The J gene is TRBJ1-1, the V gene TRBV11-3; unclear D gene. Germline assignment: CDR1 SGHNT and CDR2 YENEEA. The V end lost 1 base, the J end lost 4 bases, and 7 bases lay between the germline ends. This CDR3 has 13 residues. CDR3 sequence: CASSLVGSTEAFF. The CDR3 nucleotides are TGTGCCAGCAGCTTAGTAGGGAGCACTGAAGCTTTCTTT.

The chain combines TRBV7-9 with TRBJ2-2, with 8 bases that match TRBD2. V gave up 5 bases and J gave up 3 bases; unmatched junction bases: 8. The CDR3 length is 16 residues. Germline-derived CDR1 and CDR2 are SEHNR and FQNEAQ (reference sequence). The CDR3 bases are TGTGCCAGCAGCACATATAGCGGGGCCCACACCGGGGAGCTGTTTTTT. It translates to CASSTYSGAHTGELFF. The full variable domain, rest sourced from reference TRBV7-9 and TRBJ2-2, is DTGVSQNPRHKITKRGQNVTFRCDPISEHNRLYWYRQTLGQGPEFLTYFQNEAQLEKSRLLSDRFSAERPKGSFSTLEIQRTEQGDSAMYLCASSTYSGAHTGELFFGEGSRLTVL.